These T cell receptor beta chains were read from a single sample in a study of blood T cell repertoires in COVID-19. The protocol was immunoSEQ multiplex PCR, while the TCRdb copy is restricted to in-frame clones and leaves out a portion. Seen here are 75,000 to 100,000 clones, 87% observed once, and the top ten hold approximately 7.4%. The source material was peripheral blood. The receptors stem from a human donor with acute or convalescent COVID-19. The donor label of this sample is uncertain. Each CDR3 is given with its conserved first and last residue. The D gene is left open where the match is weak. Size is omitted from some rows. Given values are once, few, many or a class for expanded clones.

clone size	V gene	D gene	J gene	CDR3 protein	CDR3 DNA
.	TRBV28	TRBD1	TRBJ2-7	CASTLTGGRVFSYEQYF	TGTGCCAGCACCCTGACAGGGGGCAGAGTCTTTTCCTACGAGCAGTACTTC
.	TRBV21-1	.	TRBJ1-3	CAATTGSGNTIYF	TGTGCCGCAACTACAGGCTCTGGAAACACCATATATTTT
.	TRBV12-3/TRBV12-4	TRBD1	TRBJ2-1	CASSFYRGNEQFF	TGTGCCAGCAGCTTTTACAGGGGAAATGAGCAGTTCTTC
.	TRBV18	.	TRBJ1-1	CASSPQDIRVEAFF	TGTGCCAGCTCACCCCAGGACATCCGTGTTGAAGCTTTCTTT
few	TRBV5-1	.	TRBJ1-1	CASSRGAITEAFF	TGCGCCAGCTCTCGGGGAGCCATCACTGAAGCTTTCTTT
.	TRBV5-5	.	TRBJ1-1	CASTREDLNTEAFF	TGTGCCTCAACCCGGGAAGACCTGAACACTGAAGCTTTCTTT
.	TRBV28	TRBD2	TRBJ2-1	CASSRTSGGPGNEQFF	TGTGCCAGCAGTCGGACTAGCGGGGGGCCGGGTAATGAGCAGTTCTTC
.	TRBV30	.	TRBJ2-5	CAWNRGGQETQYF	TGTGCCTGGAACAGGGGGGGCCAAGAGACCCAGTACTTC
once	TRBV29-1	.	TRBJ2-3	CSVSEELGAGDTQYF	TGCAGCGTTTCAGAGGAGTTAGGGGCAGGGGATACGCAGTATTTT
.	TRBV29-1	.	TRBJ2-2	CSVEDHRQTNTGELFF	TGCAGCGTTGAAGATCATCGCCAGACGAACACCGGGGAGCTGTTTTTT
.	TRBV5-5	.	TRBJ2-3	CASSTPTSTDTQYF	TGTGCCAGCAGCACCCCCACTAGCACAGATACGCAGTATTTT
.	TRBV6-5	.	TRBJ2-6	CASRLGGSGANVLTF	TGTGCCAGCAGATTAGGAGGCTCTGGGGCCAACGTCCTGACTTTC
.	TRBV18	.	TRBJ2-7	CASSPPLPPYEQYF	TGTGCCAGCTCCCCTCCCCTCCCTCCCTACGAGCAGTACTTC
.	TRBV4-2	.	TRBJ1-6	CASSHVGRGNSPLHF	TGTGCCAGCAGCCATGTAGGGAGGGGGAATTCACCCCTCCACTTT
.	TRBV9	TRBD1	TRBJ1-4	CASSQGGQFEKLFF	TGTGCCAGCAGTCAAGGGGGCCAGTTTGAAAAACTGTTTTTT
.	TRBV6-2/TRBV6-3	.	TRBJ1-4	CASSTGTGVVGLFF	TGTGCCAGCAGCACGGGGACTGGCGTCGTGGGACTGTTTTTT
.	TRBV19	TRBD2	TRBJ2-3	CASSRQTSGGLDF	TGTGCCAGTAGCCGTCAGACTAGCGGGGGGTTGGATTTT
.	TRBV19	.	TRBJ1-2	CASTRGDYGYTF	TGTGCCAGTACTAGGGGTGACTATGGCTACACCTTC
.	TRBV2	TRBD2	TRBJ2-7	CASSPQGRGGDEQYF	TGTGCCAGCAGCCCCCAGGGGCGGGGGGGCGACGAGCAGTACTTC
.	TRBV11-1	TRBD2	TRBJ2-3	CASTHRGGGADTQYF	TGTGCCAGCACACATCGCGGGGGTGGGGCAGATACGCAGTATTTT
.	TRBV5-6	TRBD2	TRBJ2-7	CASSLAGGDLSYEQYF	TGTGCCAGCAGCTTGGCCGGGGGGGACTTATCCTACGAGCAGTACTTC
.	TRBV7-9	TRBD1	TRBJ2-5	CASSSSTGEETQYF	TGTGCCAGCAGCAGTTCGACAGGGGAAGAGACCCAGTACTTC
.	TRBV9	TRBD1	TRBJ1-2	CASSPSQGEYGYTF	TGTGCCAGCAGCCCTTCACAGGGGGAGTATGGCTACACCTTC
.	TRBV5-1	TRBD1	TRBJ2-7	CASSLGQGFYEQYF	TGCGCCAGCAGCTTGGGACAGGGGTTCTACGAGCAGTACTTC
.	TRBV3-1/TRBV3-2	TRBD1	TRBJ1-2	CASSQGTGLNYGYTF	TGTGCCAGCAGCCAAGGGACAGGGTTGAACTATGGCTACACCTTC
.	TRBV19	TRBD1	TRBJ1-2	CASSIRRGIDYGYTF	TGTGCCAGTAGTATCCGCAGGGGGATTGACTATGGCTACACCTTC
.	TRBV2	TRBD2	TRBJ2-1	CASSELAGAYNEQFF	TGTGCCAGCAGTGAACTAGCGGGGGCCTACAATGAGCAGTTCTTC
.	TRBV19	.	TRBJ2-1	CASSPRTKRKDNEQFF	TGTGCCAGCTCACCCCGGACAAAACGCAAGGACAATGAGCAGTTCTTC
.	TRBV18	TRBD1	TRBJ2-6	CASSFGQGGLVSGANVLTF	TGTGCCAGCTCATTCGGACAGGGGGGATTGGTATCTGGGGCCAACGTCCTGACTTTC
.	TRBV29-1	.	TRBJ2-3	CSVTGGGSTDTQYF	TGCAGCGTTACAGGCGGTGGAAGCACAGATACGCAGTATTTT
.	TRBV12-5	.	TRBJ2-3	CASGTGTDTQYF	TGTGCTAGTGGGACGGGAACAGATACGCAGTATTTT
.	TRBV23-1	TRBD1	TRBJ1-2	CASSHPKDRAYGYTF	TGCGCCAGCAGTCACCCGAAGGACAGGGCTTATGGCTACACCTTC
.	TRBV7-8	TRBD1	TRBJ1-2	CASSSKRTGVGYGYTF	TGTGCCAGCAGCTCCAAGAGGACAGGCGTGGGGTATGGCTACACCTTC
.	TRBV4-1	.	TRBJ2-7	CASSLEQGFYEQYF	TGCGCCAGCAGCCTCGAACAGGGATTCTACGAGCAGTACTTC
.	TRBV18	.	TRBJ2-5	CASSAKGETQYF	TGTGCCAGCTCAGCAAAGGGGGAGACCCAGTACTTC
.	TRBV5-1	.	TRBJ2-6	CASSLGAARSGANVLTF	TGCGCCAGCAGCTTGGGGGCAGCTCGCTCTGGGGCCAACGTCCTGACTTTC
.	TRBV10-2	.	TRBJ2-3	CASSRDKQSTDTQYF	TGCGCCAGCAGTAGGGACAAGCAAAGCACAGATACGCAGTATTTT
.	TRBV6-5	.	TRBJ2-2	CASPGWVGTGELFF	TGTGCCAGCCCAGGGTGGGTCGGCACCGGGGAGCTGTTTTTT
.	TRBV7-8	TRBD2	TRBJ2-5	CASTSSGGQTQYF	TGTGCCAGCACTTCTAGCGGGGGCCAGACCCAGTACTTC
.	TRBV6-5	.	TRBJ1-5	CASTPSTAANQPQHF	TGTGCCAGCACCCCGAGCACAGCCGCGAATCAGCCCCAGCATTTT
.	TRBV7-9	TRBD1	TRBJ1-2	CASSTEGTGASYGYTF	TGTGCCAGCAGCACGGAAGGGACAGGGGCAAGCTATGGCTACACCTTC
.	TRBV5-6	.	TRBJ2-1	CASSSLVASSYNEQFF	TGTGCCAGCAGCTCCCTAGTGGCTAGCAGTTACAATGAGCAGTTCTTC